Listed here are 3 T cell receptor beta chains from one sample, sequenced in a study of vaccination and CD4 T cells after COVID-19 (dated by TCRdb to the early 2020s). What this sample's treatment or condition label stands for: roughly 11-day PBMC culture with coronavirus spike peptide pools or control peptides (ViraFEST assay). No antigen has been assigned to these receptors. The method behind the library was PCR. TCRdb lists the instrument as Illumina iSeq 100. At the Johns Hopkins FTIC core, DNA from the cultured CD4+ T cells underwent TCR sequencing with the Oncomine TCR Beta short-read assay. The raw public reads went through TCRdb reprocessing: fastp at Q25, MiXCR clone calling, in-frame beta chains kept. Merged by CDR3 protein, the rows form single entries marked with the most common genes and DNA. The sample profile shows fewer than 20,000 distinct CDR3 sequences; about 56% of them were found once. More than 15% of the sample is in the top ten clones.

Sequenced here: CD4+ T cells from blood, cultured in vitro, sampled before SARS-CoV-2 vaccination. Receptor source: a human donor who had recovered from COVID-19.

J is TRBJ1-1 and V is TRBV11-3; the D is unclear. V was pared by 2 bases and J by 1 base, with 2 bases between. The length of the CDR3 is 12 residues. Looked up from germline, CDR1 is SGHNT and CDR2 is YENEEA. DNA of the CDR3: TGTGCCAGCAGCTTATCGAACACTGAAGCTTTCTTT. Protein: CASSLSNTEAFF.

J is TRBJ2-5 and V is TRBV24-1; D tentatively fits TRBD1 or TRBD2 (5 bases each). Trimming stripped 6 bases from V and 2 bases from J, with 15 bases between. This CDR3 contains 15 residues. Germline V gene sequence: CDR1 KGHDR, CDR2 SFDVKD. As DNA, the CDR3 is TGTGCCACCAGTAAAATAGGGGACGGACAAGAGACCCAGTACTTC. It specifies CATSKIGDGQETQYF.

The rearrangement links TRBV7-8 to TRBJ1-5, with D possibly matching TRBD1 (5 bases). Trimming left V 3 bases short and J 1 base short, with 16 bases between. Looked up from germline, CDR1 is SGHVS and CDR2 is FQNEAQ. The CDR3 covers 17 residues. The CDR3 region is CASSFAVWQGSNQPQHF. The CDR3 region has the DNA TGTGCCAGCAGCTTTGCAGTGTGGCAGGGCAGCAATCAGCCCCAGCATTTT.